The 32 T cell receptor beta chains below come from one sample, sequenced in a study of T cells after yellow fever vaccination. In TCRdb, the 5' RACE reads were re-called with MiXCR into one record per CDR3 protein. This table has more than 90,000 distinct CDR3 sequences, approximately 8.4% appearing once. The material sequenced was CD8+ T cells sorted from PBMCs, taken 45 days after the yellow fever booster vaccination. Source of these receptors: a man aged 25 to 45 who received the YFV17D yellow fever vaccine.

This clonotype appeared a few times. For the CDR3, the DNA is TGTGCCAGCAGTTCCGGGACAGGGGCTTTCTTT. It encodes CASSSGTGAFF. The chain has TRBV12-3 or TRBV12-4 and TRBJ1-1; 9 positions agree with TRBD1. The J segment lost 11 bases and the V segment lost 4 bases, leaving 2 bases of the junction unmatched. The CDR3 sequence is 11 residues long.

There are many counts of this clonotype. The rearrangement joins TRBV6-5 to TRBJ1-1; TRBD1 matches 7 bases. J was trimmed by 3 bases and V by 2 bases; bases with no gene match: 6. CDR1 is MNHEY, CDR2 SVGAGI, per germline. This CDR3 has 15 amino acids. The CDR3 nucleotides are TGTGCCAGCAGTTACACCACCACAGGGGACACTGAAGCTTTCTTT. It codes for CASSYTTTGDTEAFF.

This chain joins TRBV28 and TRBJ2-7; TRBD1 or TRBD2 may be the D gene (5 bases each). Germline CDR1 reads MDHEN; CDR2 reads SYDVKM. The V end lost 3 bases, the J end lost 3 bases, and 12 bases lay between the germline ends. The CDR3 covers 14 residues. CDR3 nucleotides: TGTGCCAGCAGTTTTAGGGGAGTTGGCTACGAGCAGTACTTC. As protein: CASSFRGVGYEQYF.

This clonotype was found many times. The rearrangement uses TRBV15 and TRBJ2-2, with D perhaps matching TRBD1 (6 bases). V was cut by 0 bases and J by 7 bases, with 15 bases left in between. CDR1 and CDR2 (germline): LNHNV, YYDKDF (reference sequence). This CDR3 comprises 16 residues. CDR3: CATSRDSGRGYGELFF. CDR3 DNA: TGTGCCACCAGCAGAGATTCTGGCAGGGGCTACGGGGAGCTGTTTTTT.

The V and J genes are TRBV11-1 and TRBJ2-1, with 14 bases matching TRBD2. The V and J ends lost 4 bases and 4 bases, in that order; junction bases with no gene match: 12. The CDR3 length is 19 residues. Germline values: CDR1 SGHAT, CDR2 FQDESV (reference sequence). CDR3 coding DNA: TGTGCCAGCAGCTCCGCCGGGACTAGCGGGAGCTCGGCTTACAATGAGCAGTTCTTC. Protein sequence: CASSSAGTSGSSAYNEQFF.

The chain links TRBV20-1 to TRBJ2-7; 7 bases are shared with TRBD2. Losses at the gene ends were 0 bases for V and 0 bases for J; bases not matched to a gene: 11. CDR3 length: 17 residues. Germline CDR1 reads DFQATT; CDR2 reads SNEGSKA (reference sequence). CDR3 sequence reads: CSARDAIKTSSSYEQYF. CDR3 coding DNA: TGCAGTGCTAGAGACGCCATTAAGACTAGCAGCTCCTACGAGCAGTACTTC.

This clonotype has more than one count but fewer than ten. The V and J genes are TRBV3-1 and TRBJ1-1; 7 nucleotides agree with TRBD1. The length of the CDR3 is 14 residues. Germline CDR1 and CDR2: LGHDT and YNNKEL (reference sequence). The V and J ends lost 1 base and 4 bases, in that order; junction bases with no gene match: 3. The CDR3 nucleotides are TGTGCCAGCAGCCAAGGGCAGGGGGTCACTGAAGCTTTCTTT. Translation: CASSQGQGVTEAFF.

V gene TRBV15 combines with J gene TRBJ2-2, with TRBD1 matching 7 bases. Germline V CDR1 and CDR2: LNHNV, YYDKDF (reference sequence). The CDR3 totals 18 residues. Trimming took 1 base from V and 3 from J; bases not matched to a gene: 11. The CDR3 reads CATSRGRGDSQYTGELFF. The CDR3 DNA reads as TGTGCCACCAGCAGAGGAAGAGGGGACAGCCAATACACCGGGGAGCTGTTTTTT.

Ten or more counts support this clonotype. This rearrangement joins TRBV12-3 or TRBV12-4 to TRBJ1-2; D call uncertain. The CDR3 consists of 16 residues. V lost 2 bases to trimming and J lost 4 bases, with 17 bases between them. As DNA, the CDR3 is TGTGCCAGCAGTTTAAACCCAGCGGGAGGCGGCTATGGCTACACCTTC. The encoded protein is CASSLNPAGGGYGYTF.

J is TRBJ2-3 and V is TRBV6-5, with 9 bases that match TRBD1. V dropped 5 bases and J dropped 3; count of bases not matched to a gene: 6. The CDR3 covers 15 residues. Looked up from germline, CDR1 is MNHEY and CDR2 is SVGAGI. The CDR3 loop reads CASSTWTGATDTQYF. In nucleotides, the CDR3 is TGTGCCAGCAGTACATGGACAGGGGCGACAGATACGCAGTATTTT.

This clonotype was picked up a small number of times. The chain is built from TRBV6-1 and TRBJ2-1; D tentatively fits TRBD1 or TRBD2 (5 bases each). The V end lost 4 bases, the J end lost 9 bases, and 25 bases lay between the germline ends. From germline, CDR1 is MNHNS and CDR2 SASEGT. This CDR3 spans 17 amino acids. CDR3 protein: CASSGTRDWPTRSEQFF. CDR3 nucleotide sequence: TGTGCCAGCAGTGGGACACGGGATTGGCCCACCCGTTCTGAGCAGTTCTTC.

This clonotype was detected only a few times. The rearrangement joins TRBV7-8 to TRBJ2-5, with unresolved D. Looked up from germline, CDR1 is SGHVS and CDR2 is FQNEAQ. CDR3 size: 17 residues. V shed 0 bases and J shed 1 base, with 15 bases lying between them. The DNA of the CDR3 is TGTGCCAGCAGCTTAGCGTTAACTCCCCTACTCCAAGAGACCCAGTACTTC. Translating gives CASSLALTPLLQETQYF.

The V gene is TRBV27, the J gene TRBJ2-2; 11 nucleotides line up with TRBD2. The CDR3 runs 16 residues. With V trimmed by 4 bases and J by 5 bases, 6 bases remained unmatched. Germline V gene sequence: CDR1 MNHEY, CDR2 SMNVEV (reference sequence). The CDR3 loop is CASSSSGRPRTGELFF. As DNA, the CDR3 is TGTGCCAGCAGTTCTAGCGGGAGGCCGAGGACCGGGGAGCTGTTTTTT.

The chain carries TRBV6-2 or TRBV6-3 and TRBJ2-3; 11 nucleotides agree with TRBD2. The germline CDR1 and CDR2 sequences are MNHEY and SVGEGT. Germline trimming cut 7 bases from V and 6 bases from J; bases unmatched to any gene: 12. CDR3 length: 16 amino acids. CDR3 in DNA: TGTGCCAGCAAGGTGACTAGCGGGACAGACAGCGATACGCAGTATTTT. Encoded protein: CASKVTSGTDSDTQYF.

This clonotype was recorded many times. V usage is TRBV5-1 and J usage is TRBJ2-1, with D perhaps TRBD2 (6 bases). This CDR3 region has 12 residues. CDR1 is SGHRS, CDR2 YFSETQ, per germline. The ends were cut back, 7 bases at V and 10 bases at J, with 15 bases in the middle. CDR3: CASASIGGEQFF. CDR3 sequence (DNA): TGCGCCAGCGCGTCGATAGGAGGGGAGCAGTTCTTC.

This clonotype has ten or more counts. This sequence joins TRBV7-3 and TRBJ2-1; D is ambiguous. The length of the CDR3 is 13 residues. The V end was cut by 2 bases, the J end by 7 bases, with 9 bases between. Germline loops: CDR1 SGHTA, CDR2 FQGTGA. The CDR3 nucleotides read TGTGCCAGCAGCTTATCATTTAGAAATGAGCAGTTCTTC. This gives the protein CASSLSFRNEQFF.

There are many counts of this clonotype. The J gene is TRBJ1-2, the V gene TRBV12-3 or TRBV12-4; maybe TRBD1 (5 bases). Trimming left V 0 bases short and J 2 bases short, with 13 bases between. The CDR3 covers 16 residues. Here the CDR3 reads CASSLAMEGPNYGYTF. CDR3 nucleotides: TGTGCCAGCAGTTTAGCGATGGAGGGACCCAACTATGGCTACACCTTC.

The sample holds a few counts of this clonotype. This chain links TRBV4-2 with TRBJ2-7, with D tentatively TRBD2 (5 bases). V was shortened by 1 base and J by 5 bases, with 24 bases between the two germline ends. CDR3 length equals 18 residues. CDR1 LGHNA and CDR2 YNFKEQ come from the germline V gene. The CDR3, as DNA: TGTGCCAGCAGCCAAGTCTTGCTTCGTGTAGAGGGTTTCGACGAGCAGTACTTC. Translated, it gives CASSQVLLRVEGFDEQYF.

As DNA, the CDR3 is TGTGCCAGCAGCTTAGTAGGGACAGGGGCGTTCGGCGGGGAGCTGTTTTTT. Encoded protein: CASSLVGTGAFGGELFF. The chain uses TRBV11-2 and TRBJ2-2; 10 positions match TRBD1. The CDR3 length is 17 residues. Germline V gene lookup returns CDR1 SGHAT and CDR2 FQNNGV. Trimming took 1 base from V and 7 from J; bases not matched to a gene: 9.

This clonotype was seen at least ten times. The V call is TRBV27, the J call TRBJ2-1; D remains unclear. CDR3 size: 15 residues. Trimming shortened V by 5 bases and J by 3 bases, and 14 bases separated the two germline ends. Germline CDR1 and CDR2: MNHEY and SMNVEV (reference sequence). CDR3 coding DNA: TGTGCCAGCAGTACGACCCCTGGCTACTACAATGAGCAGTTCTTC. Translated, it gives CASSTTPGYYNEQFF.

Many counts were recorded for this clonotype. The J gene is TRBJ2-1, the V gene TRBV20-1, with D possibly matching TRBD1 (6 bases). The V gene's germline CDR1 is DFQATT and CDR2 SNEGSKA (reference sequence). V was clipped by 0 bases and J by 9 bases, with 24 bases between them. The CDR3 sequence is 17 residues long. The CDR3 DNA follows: TGCAGTGCTAGAGATGCTATGGGGGCCGGCCTTCTCCTTGAGCAGTTCTTC. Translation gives CSARDAMGAGLLLEQFF.

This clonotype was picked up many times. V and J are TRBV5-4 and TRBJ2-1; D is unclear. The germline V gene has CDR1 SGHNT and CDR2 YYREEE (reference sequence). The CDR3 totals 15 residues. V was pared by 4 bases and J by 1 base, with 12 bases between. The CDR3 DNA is TGTGCCAGCAGCCCGCTAGAACTTTCCTACAATGAGCAGTTCTTC. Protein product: CASSPLELSYNEQFF.

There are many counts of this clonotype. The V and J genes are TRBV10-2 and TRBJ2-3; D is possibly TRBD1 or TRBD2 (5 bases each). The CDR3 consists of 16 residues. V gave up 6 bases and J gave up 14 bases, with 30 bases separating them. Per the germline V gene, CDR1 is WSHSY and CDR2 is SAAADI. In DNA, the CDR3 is TGCGCCAGCAGCGGGTTCTCCGAGCCACTGGGGGACGAGTCGTATTTT. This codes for CASSGFSEPLGDESYF.

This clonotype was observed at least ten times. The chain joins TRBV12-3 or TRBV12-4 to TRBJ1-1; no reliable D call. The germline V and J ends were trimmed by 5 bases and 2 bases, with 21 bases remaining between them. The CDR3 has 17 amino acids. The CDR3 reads CASSPPETVSPNTEAFF. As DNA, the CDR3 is TGTGCCAGCAGTCCCCCGGAAACGGTCAGTCCCAACACTGAAGCTTTCTTT.

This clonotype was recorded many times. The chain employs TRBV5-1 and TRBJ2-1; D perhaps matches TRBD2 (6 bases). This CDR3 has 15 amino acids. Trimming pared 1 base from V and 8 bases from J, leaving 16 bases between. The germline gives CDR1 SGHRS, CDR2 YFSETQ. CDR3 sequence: CASSLWLAIGDEQFF. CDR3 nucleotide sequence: TGCGCCAGCAGCTTGTGGCTAGCGATCGGGGATGAGCAGTTCTTC.

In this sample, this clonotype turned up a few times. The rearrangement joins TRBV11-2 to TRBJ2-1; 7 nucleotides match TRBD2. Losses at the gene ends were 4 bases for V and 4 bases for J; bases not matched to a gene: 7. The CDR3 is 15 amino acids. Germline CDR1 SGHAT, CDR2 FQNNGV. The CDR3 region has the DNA TGTGCCAGCAGCTCCCTAGCGGAAAATTACAATGAGCAGTTCTTC. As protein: CASSSLAENYNEQFF.

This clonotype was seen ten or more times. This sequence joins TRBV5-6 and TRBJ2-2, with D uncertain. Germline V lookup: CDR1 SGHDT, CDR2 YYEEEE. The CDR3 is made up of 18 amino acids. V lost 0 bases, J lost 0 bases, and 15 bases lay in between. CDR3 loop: CASSLVKLGYANTGELFF. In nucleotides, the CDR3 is TGTGCCAGCAGCTTGGTAAAACTGGGTTACGCGAACACCGGGGAGCTGTTTTTT.

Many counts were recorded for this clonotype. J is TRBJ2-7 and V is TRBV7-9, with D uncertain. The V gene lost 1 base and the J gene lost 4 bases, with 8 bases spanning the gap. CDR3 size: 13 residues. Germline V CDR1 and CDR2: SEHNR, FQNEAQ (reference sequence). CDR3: CASSLGQLYEQYF. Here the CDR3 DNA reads TGTGCCAGCAGCTTAGGCCAGCTATACGAGCAGTACTTC. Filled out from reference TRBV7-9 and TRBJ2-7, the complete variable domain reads DTGVSQNPRHKITKRGQNVTFRCDPISEHNRLYWYRQTLGQGPEFLTYFQNEAQLEKSRLLSDRFSAERPKGSFSTLEIQRTEQGDSAMYLCASSLGQLYEQYFGPGTRLTVT.

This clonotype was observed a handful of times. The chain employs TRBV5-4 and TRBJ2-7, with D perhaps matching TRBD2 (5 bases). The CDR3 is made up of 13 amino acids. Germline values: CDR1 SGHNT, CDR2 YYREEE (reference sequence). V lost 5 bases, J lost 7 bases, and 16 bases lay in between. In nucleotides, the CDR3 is TGTGCCAGCAGTTTTCTGGCGGGTGAGGAGCAGTACTTC. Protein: CASSFLAGEEQYF.

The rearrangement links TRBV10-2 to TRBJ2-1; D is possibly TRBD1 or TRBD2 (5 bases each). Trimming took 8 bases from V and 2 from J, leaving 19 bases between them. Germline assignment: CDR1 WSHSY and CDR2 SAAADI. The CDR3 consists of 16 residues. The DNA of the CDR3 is TGCGCCAGCCGATATTACCTCGGGGACCCCTACAATGAGCAGTTCTTC. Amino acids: CASRYYLGDPYNEQFF.

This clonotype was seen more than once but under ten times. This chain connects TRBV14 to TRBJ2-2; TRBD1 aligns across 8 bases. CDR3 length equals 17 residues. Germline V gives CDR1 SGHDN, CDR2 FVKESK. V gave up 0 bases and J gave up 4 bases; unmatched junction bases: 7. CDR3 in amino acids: CASSQERDRGPTGELFF. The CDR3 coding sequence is TGTGCCAGCAGCCAAGAGAGAGACAGGGGACCCACCGGGGAGCTGTTTTTT. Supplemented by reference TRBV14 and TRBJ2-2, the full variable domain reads EAGVTQFPSHSVIEKGQTVTLRCDPISGHDNLYWYRRVMGKEIKFLLHFVKESKQDESGMPNNRFLAERTGGTYSTLKVQPAELEDSGVYFCASSQERDRGPTGELFFGEGSRLTVL.

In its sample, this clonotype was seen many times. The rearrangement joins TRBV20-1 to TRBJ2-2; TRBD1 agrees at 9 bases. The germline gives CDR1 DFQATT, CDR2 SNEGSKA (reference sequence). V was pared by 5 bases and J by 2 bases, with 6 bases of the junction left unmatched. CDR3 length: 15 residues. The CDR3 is CSAATGGSNTGELFF. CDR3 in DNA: TGCAGTGCTGCAACAGGGGGCTCCAACACCGGGGAGCTGTTTTTT.